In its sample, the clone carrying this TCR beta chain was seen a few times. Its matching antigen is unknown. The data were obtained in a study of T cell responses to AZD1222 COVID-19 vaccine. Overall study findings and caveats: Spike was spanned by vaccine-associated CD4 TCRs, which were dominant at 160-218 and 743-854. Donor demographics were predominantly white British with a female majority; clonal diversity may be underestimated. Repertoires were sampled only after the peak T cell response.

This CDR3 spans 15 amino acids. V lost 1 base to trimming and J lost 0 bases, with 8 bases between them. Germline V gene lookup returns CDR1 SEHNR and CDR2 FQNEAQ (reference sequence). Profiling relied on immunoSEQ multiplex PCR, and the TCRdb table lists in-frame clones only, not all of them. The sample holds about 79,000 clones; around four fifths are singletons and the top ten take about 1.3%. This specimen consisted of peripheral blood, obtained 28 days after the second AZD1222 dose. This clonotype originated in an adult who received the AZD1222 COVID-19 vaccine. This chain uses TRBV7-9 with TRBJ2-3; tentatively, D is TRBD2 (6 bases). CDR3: CASSLVSGSTDTQYF. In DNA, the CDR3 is TGTGCCAGCAGCTTAGTAAGCGGGAGCACAGATACGCAGTATTTT.